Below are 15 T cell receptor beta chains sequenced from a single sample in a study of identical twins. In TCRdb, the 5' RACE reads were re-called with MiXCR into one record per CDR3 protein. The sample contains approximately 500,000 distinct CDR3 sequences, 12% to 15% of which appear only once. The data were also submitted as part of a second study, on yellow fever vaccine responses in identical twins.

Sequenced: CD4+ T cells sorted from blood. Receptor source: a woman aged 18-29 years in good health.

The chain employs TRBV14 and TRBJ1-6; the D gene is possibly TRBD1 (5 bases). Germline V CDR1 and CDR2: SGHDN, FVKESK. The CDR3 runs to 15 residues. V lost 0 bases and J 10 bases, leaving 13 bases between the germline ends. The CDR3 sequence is CASSQDRVTGSPLHF. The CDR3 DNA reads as TGTGCCAGCAGCCAAGACAGGGTGACGGGATCACCCCTCCACTTT.

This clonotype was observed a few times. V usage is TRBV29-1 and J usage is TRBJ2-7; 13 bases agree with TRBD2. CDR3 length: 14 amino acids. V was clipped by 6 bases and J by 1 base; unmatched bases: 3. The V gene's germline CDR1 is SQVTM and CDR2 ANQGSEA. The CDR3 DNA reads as TGCAGCGTAGCGACTAGCGGGAGGTCCTACGAGCAGTACTTC. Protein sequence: CSVATSGRSYEQYF.

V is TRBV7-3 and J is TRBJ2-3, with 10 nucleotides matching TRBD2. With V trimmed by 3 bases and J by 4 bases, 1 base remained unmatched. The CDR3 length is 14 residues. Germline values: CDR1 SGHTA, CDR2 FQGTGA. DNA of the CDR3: TGTGCCAGCAGCTTCCTAGCGGGAGCAGATACGCAGTATTTT. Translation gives CASSFLAGADTQYF.

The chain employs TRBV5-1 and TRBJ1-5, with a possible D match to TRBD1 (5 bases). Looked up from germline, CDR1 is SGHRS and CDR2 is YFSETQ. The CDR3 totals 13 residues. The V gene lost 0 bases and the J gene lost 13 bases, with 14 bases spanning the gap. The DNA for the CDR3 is TGCGCCAGCAGCTTGGAATATAGGGGTCCACAGCATTTT. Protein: CASSLEYRGPQHF.

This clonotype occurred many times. The CDR3 here is CASSSTGGTPGTEAFF. Written as DNA, the CDR3 is TGTGCCAGCAGCTCGACGGGGGGGACCCCTGGGACTGAAGCTTTCTTT. V and J are TRBV5-5 and TRBJ1-1, with D perhaps matching TRBD1 (5 bases). The V gene lost 3 bases and the J gene lost 5 bases, with 20 bases spanning the gap. CDR1 and CDR2 (germline): SGHKS, YYEKEE (reference sequence). There are 16 residues in the CDR3.

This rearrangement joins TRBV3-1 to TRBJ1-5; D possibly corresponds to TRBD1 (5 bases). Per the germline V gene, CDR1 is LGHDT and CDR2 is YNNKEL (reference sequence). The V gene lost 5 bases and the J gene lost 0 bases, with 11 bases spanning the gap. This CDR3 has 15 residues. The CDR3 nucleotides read TGTGCCAGCAGCTCCCAGGGACTTAGCAATCAGCCCCAGCATTTT. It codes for CASSSQGLSNQPQHF.

The CDR3 region has the DNA TGTGCCACCAGCAGAGATATGTCTGGGGCCAACGTCCTGACTTTC. Translating it yields CATSRDMSGANVLTF. This sequence joins TRBV15 and TRBJ2-6; D not certain. Germline V gives CDR1 LNHNV, CDR2 YYDKDF (reference sequence). Trimming took 0 bases from V and 1 from J, leaving 4 bases between them. CDR3 size: 15 residues.

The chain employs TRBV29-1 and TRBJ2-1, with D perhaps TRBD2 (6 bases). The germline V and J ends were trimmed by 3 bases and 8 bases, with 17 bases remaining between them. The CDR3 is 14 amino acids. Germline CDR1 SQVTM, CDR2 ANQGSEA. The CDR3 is CSVEKAGSLHEQFF. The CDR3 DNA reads TGCAGCGTTGAGAAGGCGGGGAGCCTACATGAGCAGTTCTTC.

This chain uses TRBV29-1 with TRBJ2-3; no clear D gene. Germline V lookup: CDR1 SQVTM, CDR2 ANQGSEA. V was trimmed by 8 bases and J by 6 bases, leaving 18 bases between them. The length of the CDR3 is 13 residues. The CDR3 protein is CSYPPGPGDTQYF. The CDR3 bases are TGCAGCTACCCTCCCGGGCCCGGGGATACGCAGTATTTT.

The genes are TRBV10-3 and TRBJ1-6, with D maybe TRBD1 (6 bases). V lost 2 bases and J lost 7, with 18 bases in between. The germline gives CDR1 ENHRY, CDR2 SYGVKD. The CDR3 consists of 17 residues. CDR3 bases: TGTGCCATCAGTGAGCCCCAGGGGCGCGGGCGAAATTCACCCCTCCACTTT. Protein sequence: CAISEPQGRGRNSPLHF.

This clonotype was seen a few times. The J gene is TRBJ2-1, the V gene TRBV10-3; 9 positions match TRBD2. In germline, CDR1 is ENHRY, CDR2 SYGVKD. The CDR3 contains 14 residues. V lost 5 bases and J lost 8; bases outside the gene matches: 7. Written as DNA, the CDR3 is TGTGCCATCAGTCCCGGGACTAGCCGCCATGAGCAGTTCTTC. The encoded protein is CAISPGTSRHEQFF.

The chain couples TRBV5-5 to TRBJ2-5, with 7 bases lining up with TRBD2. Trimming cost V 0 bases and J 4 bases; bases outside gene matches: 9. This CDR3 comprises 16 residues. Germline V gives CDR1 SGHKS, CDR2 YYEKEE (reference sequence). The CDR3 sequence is CASSLVTGGRRETQYF. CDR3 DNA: TGTGCCAGCAGCTTGGTTACTGGCGGGAGACGAGAGACCCAGTACTTC.

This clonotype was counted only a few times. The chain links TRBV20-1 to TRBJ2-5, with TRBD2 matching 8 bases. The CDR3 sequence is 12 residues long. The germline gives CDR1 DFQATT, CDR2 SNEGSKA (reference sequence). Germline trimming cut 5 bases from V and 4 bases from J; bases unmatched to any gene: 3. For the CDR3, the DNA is TGCAGTGCTCCGGGGGGGGGAGAGACCCAGTACTTC. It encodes CSAPGGGETQYF.

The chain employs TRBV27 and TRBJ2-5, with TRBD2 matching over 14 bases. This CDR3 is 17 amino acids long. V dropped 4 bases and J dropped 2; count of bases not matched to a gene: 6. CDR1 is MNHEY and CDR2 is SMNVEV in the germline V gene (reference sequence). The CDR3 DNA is TGTGCCAGCAGTTCCCCCCGACTAGCGGGGGGGCAAGAGACCCAGTACTTC. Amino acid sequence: CASSSPRLAGGQETQYF.

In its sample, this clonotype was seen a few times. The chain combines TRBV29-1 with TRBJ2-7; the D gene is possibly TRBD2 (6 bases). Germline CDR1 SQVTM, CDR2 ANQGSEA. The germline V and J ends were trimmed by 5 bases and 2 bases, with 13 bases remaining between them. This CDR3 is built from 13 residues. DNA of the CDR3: TGCAGCGTTAAGGGTAGCGGAACCTACGAGCAGTACTTC. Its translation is CSVKGSGTYEQYF.